A single sample gave rise to the 9 T cell receptor beta chains below, sequenced in a study of tumor and adjacent non-tumor tissue in lung cancer. This sample's RNA came from whole unsorted tissue. The library came from three nested PCR rounds adapted from ARM-PCR protocols. TCRdb recomputed calls from the multiplex PCR reads with MiXCR, one row per CDR3 protein. The repertoire holds some 71,000 distinct CDR3 sequences, just under 75% seen once, with about 9.5% in the top ten. Sample: lung tumor tissue. These receptors were collected from a woman aged 35 to 49 with non-small cell lung cancer.

About this clonotype: Here the CDR3 omits its conserved ending phenylalanine or tryptophan, so a read error is the likely source. V gene TRBV29-1 combines with J gene TRBJ2-1, with D possibly TRBD2 on 5 matching bases. Trimming took 6 bases from V and 3 from J, leaving 15 bases between them. The CDR3 runs 14 residues. The germline V gene has CDR1 SQVTM and CDR2 ANQGSEA. The CDR3: CSVRRGSGYNEQFL. The CDR3 nucleotides read TGCAGCGTCCGACGGGGAAGTGGCTACAATGAGCAGTTCTTA.

This clonotype was detected ten times or more. This sequence joins TRBV6-6 and TRBJ1-1, with D perhaps matching TRBD1 (5 bases). The CDR3 has 15 residues. V lost 5 bases and J lost 1, with 14 bases in between. Germline assignment: CDR1 MNHNY and CDR2 SVGAGI (reference sequence). DNA for the CDR3: TGTGCCAGCAGTCAAGCGGGGGGGGGGAACACTGAAGCTTTCTTT. Protein sequence: CASSQAGGGNTEAFF.

The sample holds a few counts of this clonotype. At one end the junction does not follow the germline gene, possibly because of a read error. The chain uses TRBV29-1 and TRBJ2-1; D unclear. The germline V gene has CDR1 SQVTM and CDR2 ANQGSEA. The CDR3 has 11 amino acids. The CDR3 loop is CSISSDNEQLF. As DNA, the CDR3 is TGCAGTATTTCCTCCGACAATGAGCAGCTCTTC.

The genes are TRBV5-1 and TRBJ2-3, with 8 positions matching TRBD2. The V gene's germline CDR1 is SGHRS and CDR2 YFSETQ. The CDR3 contains 14 residues. V was clipped by 7 bases and J by 3 bases; unmatched bases: 7. The CDR3 protein is CASVPGGLTDTQYF. The CDR3 bases are TGCGCCAGCGTGCCGGGGGGGCTTACAGATACGCAGTATTTT.

About this clonotype itself: At one of its ends the junction is not consistent with the germline gene, which may arise from a read error. V usage is TRBV6-2 or TRBV6-3 and J usage is TRBJ2-7; no firm D call. There are 16 residues in the CDR3. Germline V gives CDR1 MNHEY, CDR2 SVGEGT. The CDR3 here is CASSPEAMKLSYEQYF. CDR3 DNA: TGTGCCAGCAGTCCGGAAGCGATGAAACTCTCCTACGAGCAATACTTC.

This clonotype showed up just once. This may be a read error: a much more frequent sequence differs by one nucleotide. The chain links TRBV28 to TRBJ1-5, with D maybe TRBD1 (5 bases). The V gene's germline CDR1 is MDHEN and CDR2 SYDVKM. CDR3 size: 15 residues. V was trimmed by 7 bases and J by 9 bases, leaving 22 bases between them. The CDR3 DNA reads as TGTGCCAGCACTTCGCGAGGGACGGGCCTTAGGCCCCAGCATTTT. Its translation is CASTSRGTGLRPQHF. Full variable domain (outside the CDR3, taken from reference TRBV28 and TRBJ1-5): DVKVTQSSRYLVKRTGEKVFLECVQDMDHENMFWYRQDPGLGLRLIYFSYDVKMKEKGDIPEGYSVSREKKERFSLILESASTNQTSMYLCASTSRGTGLRPQHFGDGTRLSIL.

The table lists this clonotype with many counts. V is TRBV6-1 and J is TRBJ1-5, with D hard to call. CDR3 length equals 15 residues. Trimming cost V 4 bases and J 3 bases, with 13 bases left between them. The germline CDR1 and CDR2 sequences are MNHNS and SASEGT. CDR3 DNA sequence: TGTGCCAGCAGTGGTTCGAAGGAGGTCAATCAGCCCCAGCATTTT. Translating gives CASSGSKEVNQPQHF.

Notes on this clonotype: A much larger clone lies a single base off, so this may be a read error. The CDR3 does not end in the conserved phenylalanine or tryptophan, so this is likely a read error. This rearrangement joins TRBV5-1 to TRBJ1-1, with a tentative D call TRBD1 (5 bases). Germline V gene sequence: CDR1 SGHRS, CDR2 YFSETQ. The CDR3 runs 13 residues. V was pared by 7 bases and J by 1 base, with 11 bases between. The CDR3 reads CASFGHRNTEAFI. The CDR3 nucleotides read TGCGCCAGCTTCGGACATCGGAACACTGAAGCTTTCATT.

On this clonotype: One end of the junction fails to match germline, which may point to a read error. The chain couples TRBV5-4 to TRBJ2-1; no clear D. Per the germline V gene, CDR1 is SGHNT and CDR2 is YYREEE (reference sequence). This CDR3 has 13 amino acids. The CDR3 sequence: CVSSSVPTGEQFF. DNA of the CDR3: TGTGTCAGCAGCTCGGTACCTACGGGTGAGCAGTTCTTC.